This record concerns one T cell receptor (beta chain) sequence. The data originate from a study of blood T cell repertoires in COVID-19. Whole-study context: Nucleic acid was either cDNA or gDNA, and it came from T cells, B-cell-depleted T cells, or PBMCs.

Clones were read by immunoSEQ multiplex PCR, and TCRdb kept only the in-frame ones, dropping some. The sample lists some 250,000 clones, approximately 83% occurring once. J was trimmed by 0 bases and V by 4 bases; bases with no gene match: 3. The CDR3 is 15 amino acids. Germline values: CDR1 SNHLY, CDR2 FYNNEI. This receptor was obtained from a woman aged 25-40 years who had recovered from COVID-19. This chain connects TRBV2 to TRBJ2-3; 8 bases line up with TRBD1. What was sequenced was peripheral blood. CDR3 sequence (DNA): TGTGCCAGCAGTGGTAGACAGGGGAGCACAGATACGCAGTATTTT. As protein: CASSGRQGSTDTQYF.